The 13 T cell receptor beta chains below were found in one sample sequenced in a study of cytotoxic CD8 clonotypes in ibrutinib-treated CLL. The protocol was immunoSEQ multiplex PCR, while the TCRdb copy is restricted to in-frame clones and leaves out a portion. The top ten clones hold around 20% of a sample with about 57,000 clones, 56% of them seen once. The sample in question was PBMCs, obtained after 24 months of ibrutinib treatment. The receptors come from a human donor with chronic lymphocytic leukemia.

Many counts were recorded for this clone. The rearrangement uses TRBV5-6 and TRBJ1-4, with no clear D. Germline CDR1 is SGHDT and CDR2 is YYEEEE. V was shortened by 4 bases and J by 6 bases, with 16 bases between the two germline ends. The CDR3 is 15 residues long. The CDR3 bases are TGTGCCAGCAGCCTCGGCCCTCAACCAGATGAAAAACTGTTTTTT. This encodes CASSLGPQPDEKLFF.

The rearrangement uses TRBV7-6 and TRBJ2-1, with a possible D match to TRBD2 (5 bases). V shed 2 bases and J shed 5 bases, with 16 bases lying between them. The CDR3 contains 16 residues. CDR1 is SGHVS, CDR2 FNYEAQ, per germline. The CDR3 coding sequence is TGTGCCAGCAGCTTAAGTGGTCCGGGAACACACAATGAGCAGTTCTTC. Its protein product is CASSLSGPGTHNEQFF.

This chain links TRBV6-1 with TRBJ1-5, with TRBD1 as a possible D gene (5 bases). V lost 0 bases to trimming and J lost 9 bases, with 15 bases between them. Germline loops: CDR1 MNHNS, CDR2 SASEGT. The CDR3 is 15 amino acids. In nucleotides, the CDR3 is TGTGCCAGCAGTGAAGCGCTTTGGGGGAACGGGCCCCAGCATTTT. Translation gives CASSEALWGNGPQHF.

V usage is TRBV18 and J usage is TRBJ1-2; no reliable D call. The CDR3 has 13 residues. The germline V gene has CDR1 KGHSH and CDR2 LQKENI. V was trimmed by 4 bases and J by 5 bases, leaving 11 bases between them. CDR3 nucleotide sequence: TGTGCCAGCTCACTCAAGCTGGAGTATGGCTACACCTTC. Translated: CASSLKLEYGYTF.

This clone appeared a single time. This chain uses TRBV6-1 with TRBJ1-2; TRBD1 aligns across 8 bases. CDR3 length: 15 residues. J gave up 1 base and V 1 base, and 2 bases lay outside the gene matches. Per germline, CDR1 MNHNS and CDR2 SASEGT. The CDR3 DNA reads as TGTGCCAGCAGTGAAGACGGACAGGGTAACTATGGCTACACCTTC. Encoded protein: CASSEDGQGNYGYTF.

The V gene is TRBV27, the J gene TRBJ2-2; 7 bases line up with TRBD1. V lost 3 bases and J lost 4; bases outside the gene matches: 5. CDR3 length equals 15 residues. Germline CDR1 reads MNHEY; CDR2 reads SMNVEV (reference sequence). CDR3: CASSFTGVGTGELFF. CDR3 bases: TGTGCCAGCAGTTTTACAGGGGTGGGCACCGGGGAGCTGTTTTTT.

This clone has at least ten counts. The CDR3 region has the DNA TGTGCCAGCAGTCTGGGACTGACCAATGAGCAGTTCTTC. This encodes CASSLGLTNEQFF. The chain recombines TRBV28 with TRBJ2-1, with a tentative D call TRBD2 (6 bases). Germline V lookup: CDR1 MDHEN, CDR2 SYDVKM. Trimming cost V 5 bases and J 6 bases, with 11 bases left between them. This CDR3 spans 13 amino acids. Supplemented by reference TRBV28 and TRBJ2-1, the full variable domain reads DVKVTQSSRYLVKRTGEKVFLECVQDMDHENMFWYRQDPGLGLRLIYFSYDVKMKEKGDIPEGYSVSREKKERFSLILESASTNQTSMYLCASSLGLTNEQFFGPGTRLTVL.

The rearrangement uses TRBV7-2 and TRBJ2-2; D gene uncertain. With 3 bases removed from V and 2 bases from J, the gap between germline ends came to 7 bases. The germline gives CDR1 SGHTA, CDR2 FQGNSA. The CDR3 covers 14 residues. CDR3 nucleotides: TGTGCCAGCAGCTTTTCTAGAAACACCGGGGAGCTGTTTTTT. Amino acid sequence: CASSFSRNTGELFF.

The CDR3 here is CASSGGPNEKLFF. DNA for the CDR3: TGTGCCAGCAGCGGGGGCCCTAATGAAAAACTGTTTTTT. This chain joins TRBV7-2 and TRBJ1-4; possibly TRBD1 for D (6 bases). The V and J ends lost 5 bases and 3 bases respectively, with 7 bases between them. Germline values: CDR1 SGHTA, CDR2 FQGNSA. The CDR3 length is 13 residues.

The CDR3 sequence is CATKGAGVNEQFF. DNA for the CDR3: TGTGCCACAAAGGGGGCAGGAGTTAATGAGCAGTTCTTC. The rearrangement links TRBV6-5 to TRBJ2-1; 7 bases line up with TRBD1. V was clipped by 10 bases and J by 7 bases; unmatched bases: 10. The CDR3 length is 13 residues. CDR1 MNHEY and CDR2 SVGAGI come from the germline V gene.

V gene TRBV7-8 combines with J gene TRBJ2-1; 10 nucleotides line up with TRBD2. This CDR3 has 20 residues. The germline V gene encodes CDR1 SGHVS and CDR2 FQNEAQ. The ends lost 4 bases at V and 10 bases at J; junction bases unmatched: 25. CDR3 region: CASSSHWGTLDSGRPGEQFF. The CDR3 DNA reads TGTGCCAGCAGCTCCCATTGGGGGACCTTAGATAGCGGGAGGCCGGGGGAGCAGTTCTTC.

J is TRBJ2-7 and V is TRBV30; 9 nucleotides align to TRBD2. The V gene end was trimmed by 2 bases and the J gene end by 3 bases; junction bases not matched to a gene: 5. Germline V gene sequence: CDR1 GTSNPN, CDR2 SVGIG (reference sequence). The CDR3 consists of 14 residues. In nucleotides, the CDR3 is TGTGCCTGGAGTAAGGGACTAGCTGACTACGAGCAGTACTTC. Amino acid sequence: CAWSKGLADYEQYF.

The chain uses TRBV6-1 and TRBJ2-2, with 8 positions matching TRBD1. The V and J ends lost 1 base and 4 bases, in that order; junction bases with no gene match: 5. Per germline, CDR1 MNHNS and CDR2 SASEGT. This CDR3 region has 16 residues. CDR3 amino acids: CASSEGTGSGTGELFF. CDR3 coding DNA: TGTGCCAGCAGTGAAGGGACAGGGTCGGGCACCGGGGAGCTGTTTTTT.